What follows is one TCR beta chain and its context. V dropped 0 bases and J dropped 3; count of bases not matched to a gene: 4. The CDR3 runs to 15 residues. In germline, CDR1 is SGHDT, CDR2 YYEEEE. This sample is drawn from a study of T cell changes during pregnancy in multiple sclerosis. Repertoires were generated with immunoSEQ multiplex PCR, while TCRdb's copy carries only in-frame clones and drops some. The data contain over 8,000 clones, about 89% of them singletons. The J gene is TRBJ2-7, the V gene TRBV5-6; 9 bases agree with TRBD2. The sequence came from a female donor in good health, enrolled as a control in a pregnancy study. The material was CD8+ T cells from peripheral blood mononuclear cells, obtained in the first trimester of pregnancy. The CDR3: CASSLGGRAYYEQYF. The CDR3 DNA is TGTGCCAGCAGCTTGGGCGGGAGGGCCTACTACGAGCAGTACTTC.